Below are 7 T cell receptor beta chains sequenced from a single sample in a study of PD-1 blockade in classical Hodgkin lymphoma. TCRdb's table, derived via immunoSEQ multiplex PCR, lists solely in-frame clones and lacks some. The sample records tens of thousands of clones, roughly 91% being singletons. Each patient's relapse followed autologous stem cell transplantation, and brentuximab vedotin exposure varied. Sequencing was performed on peripheral blood mononuclear cells (PBMCs), taken at baseline. These TCRs come from a human donor with classical Hodgkin lymphoma.

The V call is TRBV12-5, the J call TRBJ1-1; TRBD1 might be the D (5 bases). Trimming took off 3 bases at V and 10 bases at J, with 12 bases between the two ends. This CDR3 region has 12 residues. From germline, CDR1 is LGHNT and CDR2 FRNRAP. The chain's CDR3 is CASGFDKGRAFF. As DNA, the CDR3 is TGTGCTAGTGGTTTTGACAAGGGGCGAGCTTTCTTT.

The chain combines TRBV5-8 with TRBJ2-1; 8 nucleotides match TRBD1. Germline CDR1 SGHTS, CDR2 YDEGEE. J lost 1 base, V lost 0 bases, and 9 bases had no gene match. CDR3 size: 18 residues. CDR3 residues: CASSLELQGALSYNEQFF. Written as DNA, the CDR3 is TGTGCCAGCAGCTTGGAACTTCAGGGGGCATTGTCCTACAATGAGCAGTTCTTC. The variable domain in full, with the rest retrieved from reference TRBV5-8 and TRBJ2-1, is EAGVTQSPTHLIKTRGQQATLRCSPISGHTSVYWYQQALGLGLQFLLWYDEGEERNRGNFPPRFSGRQFPNYSSELNVNALELEDSALYLCASSLELQGALSYNEQFFGPGTRLTVL.

The chain combines TRBV7-8 with TRBJ1-5, with TRBD1 as a possible D gene (6 bases). Trimming removed 3 bases from V and 7 bases from J, with 13 bases in between. The CDR3 has 14 amino acids. Per germline, CDR1 SGHVS and CDR2 FQNEAQ. The CDR3, as DNA: TGTGCCAGCAGCTTTTCGGACAGTGGGCAGCCCCAGCATTTT. Protein sequence: CASSFSDSGQPQHF.

This clone was recorded only once. This sequence joins TRBV10-2 and TRBJ2-7, with TRBD2 matching over 10 bases. From germline, CDR1 is WSHSY and CDR2 SAAADI. This CDR3 comprises 14 residues. The trim removed 6 bases at V and 2 bases at J, leaving 4 bases unmatched. In DNA, the CDR3 is TGCGCCAGCAGGTTCGGGACTAGCGCCTACGAGCAGTACTTC. It yields the protein CASRFGTSAYEQYF.

This clone was found once. This chain joins TRBV2 and TRBJ2-1; 10 bases map to TRBD1. Germline V CDR1 and CDR2: SNHLY, FYNNEI. J lost 3 bases, V lost 6 bases, and 5 bases had no gene match. This CDR3 contains 15 residues. The CDR3 sequence is CASSGTGDSYNEQFF. CDR3 in DNA: TGTGCCAGCAGCGGGACAGGGGACAGCTACAATGAGCAGTTCTTC.

V is TRBV11-3 and J is TRBJ2-1; 8 nucleotides match TRBD2. Germline V gene lookup returns CDR1 SGHNT and CDR2 YENEEA. The CDR3 extends over 15 amino acids. V gave up 5 bases and J gave up 2 bases; unmatched junction bases: 5. The CDR3 protein is CASSQHSGAYNEQFF. Here the CDR3 DNA reads TGTGCCAGCAGCCAGCATAGCGGGGCCTACAATGAGCAGTTCTTC. Full variable domain (missing parts from reference TRBV11-3 and TRBJ2-1): EAGVVQSPRYKIIEKKQPVAFWCNPISGHNTLYWYLQNLGQGPELLIRYENEEAVDDSQLPKDRFSAERLKGVDSTLKIQPAELGDSAVYLCASSQHSGAYNEQFFGPGTRLTVL.

The chain couples TRBV11-2 to TRBJ1-5; D unresolved. Trimming pared 1 base from V and 4 bases from J, leaving 14 bases between. The germline gives CDR1 SGHAT, CDR2 FQNNGV. The CDR3 is 16 amino acids. The CDR3 DNA follows: TGTGCCAGCAGCTTAGGAGGGTTGGGCAAAAATCAGCCCCAGCATTTT. It is translated as CASSLGGLGKNQPQHF.